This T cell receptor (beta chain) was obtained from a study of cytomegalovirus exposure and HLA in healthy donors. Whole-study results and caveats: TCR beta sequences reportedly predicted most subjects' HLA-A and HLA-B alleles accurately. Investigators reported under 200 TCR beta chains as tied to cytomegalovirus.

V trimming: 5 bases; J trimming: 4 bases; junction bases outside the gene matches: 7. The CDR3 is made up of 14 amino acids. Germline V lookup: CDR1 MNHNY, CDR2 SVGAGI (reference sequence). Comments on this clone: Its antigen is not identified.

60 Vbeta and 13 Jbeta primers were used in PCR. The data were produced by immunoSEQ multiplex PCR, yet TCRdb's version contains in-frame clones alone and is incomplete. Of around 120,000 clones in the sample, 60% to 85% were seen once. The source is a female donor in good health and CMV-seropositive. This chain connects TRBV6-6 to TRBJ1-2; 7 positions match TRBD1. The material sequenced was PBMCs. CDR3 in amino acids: CASSKPGQSYGYTF. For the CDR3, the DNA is TGTGCCAGCAGTAAACCGGGACAGAGCTATGGCTACACCTTC.